Listed here are 27 T cell receptor beta chains from one sample, sequenced in a study of human T cells and chemical hapten exposure. Time point specified: patch test 1, 2 weeks after DPC sensitization. Treatment: therapeutic diphenylcyclopropenone sensitization with weekly scalp DPC. TCRdb itself ran the RACE reads through MiXCR, one entry per CDR3 protein. This sample yields 55,000 to 85,000 distinct CDR3 sequences, of which around 9.8% are seen a single time; around 3.3% belongs to the top ten. Sequencing used whole blood, obtained in connection with sensitization to the hapten diphenylcyclopropenone (DPC). The receptors shown here come from a woman in her forties with alopecia areata. Some clones in this sample may be carry-over from other donors' samples.

The chain joins TRBV7-3 to TRBJ2-2; TRBD2 matches at 10 bases. Germline-derived CDR1 and CDR2 are SGHTA and FQGTGA. Trimming took 5 bases from V and 7 from J; bases not matched to a gene: 7. The CDR3 covers 15 residues. The CDR3 protein is CASSPTGTSDGELFF. The CDR3 nucleotides read TGTGCCAGCAGCCCGACCGGGACTAGCGACGGGGAGCTGTTTTTT.

This chain links TRBV9 with TRBJ1-4, with D possibly being TRBD1 (6 bases). Germline V gene lookup returns CDR1 SGDLS and CDR2 YYNGEE. CDR3 length: 15 residues. Trimming pared 4 bases from V and 7 bases from J, leaving 17 bases between. CDR3 amino acids: CASSQRTGWGEKLFF. CDR3 DNA: TGTGCCAGCAGCCAAAGAACAGGGTGGGGTGAAAAACTGTTTTTT.

This clonotype came up many times. The chain joins TRBV29-1 to TRBJ2-5; 7 nucleotides match TRBD1. The germline gives CDR1 SQVTM, CDR2 ANQGSEA. CDR3 length equals 12 residues. Trimming cost V 3 bases and J 5 bases; bases outside gene matches: 3. The CDR3 loop is CSVDRGSETQYF. The DNA of the CDR3 is TGCAGCGTTGACAGGGGGTCGGAGACCCAGTACTTC.

This clonotype has just one count. This sequence may be a read error, since a much larger clone differs from it by one base. The chain employs TRBV3-1 and TRBJ2-3; the D gene is possibly TRBD1 (5 bases). The CDR3 contains 16 residues. The germline gives CDR1 LGHDT, CDR2 YNNKEL (reference sequence). The CDR3 here is CASGQGEATSTDTQYF. CDR3 in DNA: TGTGCCAGCGGCCAAGGGGAAGCGACTAGCACAGATACGCAGTATTTT.

The rearrangement joins TRBV2 to TRBJ1-6; D might be TRBD1 (6 bases). The V gene's germline CDR1 is SNHLY and CDR2 FYNNEI. Trimming took off 5 bases at V and 10 bases at J, with 21 bases between the two ends. The CDR3 totals 16 residues. CDR3 bases: TGTGCCAGCAGTACCGGGACATATCCTAGGCAGTCACCCCTCCACTTT. Amino acids: CASSTGTYPRQSPLHF.

This clonotype was observed many times. J is TRBJ2-5 and V is TRBV18, with 14 positions matching TRBD2. After removal of 6 bases from V and 4 bases from J, the junction contained 10 bases not matched to a gene. This CDR3 region has 17 residues. CDR1 and CDR2 (germline): KGHSH, LQKENI. The CDR3 sequence is CASSPTSGGAVGETQYF. The CDR3 DNA is TGTGCCAGCTCCCCGACTAGCGGGGGGGCAGTTGGAGAGACCCAGTACTTC.

The chain recombines TRBV5-1 with TRBJ2-2; TRBD2 matches 11 bases. Trimming removed 4 bases from V and 1 base from J; junction bases left unmatched: 6. Germline lookup yields CDR1 SGHRS and CDR2 YFSETQ. This CDR3 has 17 amino acids. The CDR3 DNA sequence: TGCGCCAGCAGCCCCAGAACTAGCGGGGGGAACACCGGGGAGCTGTTTTTT. This codes for CASSPRTSGGNTGELFF.

This clonotype was picked up many times. The gene calls are TRBV10-3 and TRBJ1-3, with D tentatively TRBD1 (6 bases). With 4 bases removed from V and 9 bases from J, the gap between germline ends came to 16 bases. This CDR3 comprises 14 residues. Germline-derived CDR1 and CDR2 are ENHRY and SYGVKD. CDR3 DNA sequence: TGTGCCATCAGTGCTGGACAGACGGGAGGCACCATATATTTT. Encoded protein: CAISAGQTGGTIYF.

The sample holds many counts of this clonotype. The rearrangement uses TRBV6-2 or TRBV6-3 and TRBJ1-1, with 8 positions matching TRBD1. Germline V gives CDR1 MNHEY, CDR2 SVGEGT. The CDR3 runs to 15 residues. The J segment lost 5 bases and the V segment lost 6 bases, leaving 11 bases of the junction unmatched. In DNA form, the CDR3 reads TGTGCCAGCAGCCCCTGGACAGGGCGGGAGACTGAAGCTTTCTTT. This gives the protein CASSPWTGRETEAFF.

This clonotype was found once. The chain links TRBV18 to TRBJ1-1, with 7 bases aligning to TRBD1. J gave up 5 bases and V 6 bases, and 9 bases lay outside the gene matches. Germline V CDR1 and CDR2: KGHSH, LQKENI. CDR3 length: 14 residues. The CDR3 coding sequence is TGTGCCAGCTCTTTGACAGGGAAAGGGACTGAAGCTTTCTTT. Translation: CASSLTGKGTEAFF.

Only a few counts were recorded for this clonotype. V usage is TRBV5-6 and J usage is TRBJ2-3; TRBD2 is a possible D gene (6 bases). V was shortened by 6 bases and J by 6 bases, with 14 bases between the two germline ends. Germline loops: CDR1 SGHDT, CDR2 YYEEEE. The CDR3 covers 13 residues. CDR3 protein: CASTSTGVDTQYF. DNA for the CDR3: TGTGCCAGCACCTCGACGGGGGTGGATACGCAGTATTTT.

Note on this clonotype: Possible read error: a much larger clone is one base away. This chain joins TRBV5-1 and TRBJ2-7; 7 bases are shared with TRBD2. This CDR3 comprises 15 residues. The J segment lost 2 bases and the V segment lost 1 base, leaving 6 bases of the junction unmatched. The germline gives CDR1 SGHRS, CDR2 YFSETQ. The CDR3 reads CASSLYSGNTYEQYF. In nucleotides, the CDR3 is TGCGCCAGCAGCTTGTACAGCGGGAACACCTACGAGCAGTACTTC.

The chain joins TRBV27 to TRBJ2-1, with 7 bases lining up with TRBD2. Germline V lookup: CDR1 MNHEY, CDR2 SMNVEV (reference sequence). The CDR3 covers 18 residues. The junction had 15 bases not matched to a gene; V was cut back by 2 bases and J by 5 bases. The CDR3 DNA follows: TGTGCCAGCAGTTTAGGAGCGGCCGGACTAGGGTCCCACAATGAGCAGTTCTTC. This gives the protein CASSLGAAGLGSHNEQFF.

The chain is built from TRBV27 and TRBJ2-2; D is ambiguous. CDR3 length: 12 amino acids. Germline lookup yields CDR1 MNHEY and CDR2 SMNVEV (reference sequence). Trimming removed 6 bases at V and 2 bases at J, with 4 bases between. CDR3 in DNA: TGTGCCAGCAGCCGAAACACCGGGGAGCTGTTTTTT. Translating it yields CASSRNTGELFF.

This clonotype appeared many times. The chain has TRBV27 and TRBJ1-6; TRBD1 might be the D (6 bases). The V and J ends lost 5 bases and 0 bases respectively, with 14 bases between them. Germline-derived CDR1 and CDR2 are MNHEY and SMNVEV (reference sequence). CDR3 length: 17 amino acids. CDR3 in amino acids: CASSPQQGSSYNSPLHF. The CDR3 DNA reads TGTGCCAGCAGTCCGCAACAGGGAAGCTCCTATAATTCACCCCTCCACTTT.

This clonotype was recorded a few times. DNA of the CDR3: TGTGCCAGTACCCCCGCGGGGACAGGAGGAAGTGTTGGCTACGAGCAGTACTTC. This sequence encodes CASTPAGTGGSVGYEQYF. The chain couples TRBV19 to TRBJ2-7; TRBD1 matches at 8 bases. Looked up from germline, CDR1 is LNHDA and CDR2 is SQIVND (reference sequence). Losses at the gene ends were 7 bases for V and 3 bases for J; bases not matched to a gene: 20. CDR3 size: 18 residues.

This chain links TRBV13 with TRBJ1-1; D is perhaps TRBD1 (6 bases). V was clipped by 2 bases and J by 4 bases, with 14 bases between them. The CDR3 is 15 residues long. From germline, CDR1 is PRHDT and CDR2 FYEKMQ (reference sequence). CDR3 nucleotide sequence: TGTGCCAGCAGCTTAAAGGGGGGCGGTGTCACTGAAGCTTTCTTT. Residues: CASSLKGGGVTEAFF.

This clonotype came up many times. The chain combines TRBV6-2 or TRBV6-3 with TRBJ2-6, with D perhaps being TRBD1 or TRBD2 (6 bases each). Trimming pared 5 bases from V and 4 bases from J, leaving 18 bases between. CDR1 and CDR2 from the germline V gene are MNHEY and SVGEGT. CDR3 length: 17 amino acids. This chain's CDR3 is CASSRPSRGPGANVLTF. The CDR3 DNA is TGTGCCAGCAGTCGCCCCAGTCGGGGGCCCGGGGCCAACGTCCTGACTTTC.

This clonotype came up many times. CDR3 DNA sequence: TGCAGCGTTGGTTCGGGGAATGAGCAGTTCTTC. This sequence encodes CSVGSGNEQFF. The chain joins TRBV29-1 to TRBJ2-1; D possibly corresponds to TRBD2 (5 bases). CDR1 is SQVTM and CDR2 is ANQGSEA in the germline V gene. CDR3 length: 11 amino acids. The ends were cut back, 4 bases at V and 7 bases at J, with 8 bases in the middle.

CDR3 nucleotide sequence: TGCGCCAGCAGCCACCCATTGGGGGACTATCAGTACGAGCAGTACTTC. Translation: CASSHPLGDYQYEQYF. V gene TRBV4-1 combines with J gene TRBJ2-7; 7 bases agree with TRBD2. Germline V gives CDR1 MGHRA, CDR2 YSYEKL. V lost 3 bases, J lost 4 bases, and 12 bases stayed unmatched. This CDR3 region has 16 residues.

This clonotype was recorded at least ten times. The CDR3 sequence is CASSRAGETQYF. CDR3 sequence (DNA): TGCGCCAGCAGCAGGGCTGGGGAGACCCAGTACTTC. V gene TRBV10-2 combines with J gene TRBJ2-5; D possibly corresponds to TRBD1 (5 bases). Trimming pared 6 bases from V and 5 bases from J, leaving 10 bases between. Germline lookup yields CDR1 WSHSY and CDR2 SAAADI. CDR3 length: 12 residues.

This clonotype was detected ten times or more. Here the CDR3 reads CASSYRTTGGPDTQYF. The CDR3 DNA reads TGTGCCAGCAGTTACAGAACCACGGGGGGGCCAGATACGCAGTATTTT. This chain connects TRBV7-6 to TRBJ2-3, with 8 bases fitting TRBD2. The CDR3 consists of 16 residues. Trimming cost V 6 bases and J 4 bases; bases outside gene matches: 12. Germline V gene lookup returns CDR1 SGHVS and CDR2 FNYEAQ.

This clonotype was recorded many times. The genes are TRBV18 and TRBJ2-1, with D maybe TRBD2 (5 bases). In germline, CDR1 is KGHSH, CDR2 LQKENI. Trimming removed 4 bases at V and 6 bases at J, with 13 bases between. This CDR3 contains 14 residues. In nucleotides, the CDR3 is TGTGCCAGCTCACAGCAGGCGGGCTCCAATGAGCAGTTCTTC. Translated: CASSQQAGSNEQFF.

This clonotype has at least ten counts. The V gene is TRBV30, the J gene TRBJ2-5; D is uncertain. Looked up from germline, CDR1 is GTSNPN and CDR2 is SVGIG (reference sequence). V lost 0 bases and J 4 bases, leaving 21 bases between the germline ends. The CDR3 has 17 residues. The CDR3 here is CAWSVSGFRSGRETQYF. Written as DNA, the CDR3 is TGTGCCTGGAGTGTATCTGGATTCAGGTCGGGTCGAGAGACCCAGTACTTC. Full variable domain (outside the CDR3, taken from reference TRBV30 and TRBJ2-5): SQTIHQWPATLVQPVGSPLSLECTVEGTSNPNLYWYRQAAGRGLQLLFYSVGIGQISSEVPQNLSASRPQDRQFILSSKKLLLSDSGFYLCAWSVSGFRSGRETQYFGPGTRLLVL.

V is TRBV7-2 and J is TRBJ2-6, with D hard to call. Germline-derived CDR1 and CDR2 are SGHTA and FQGNSA. The length of the CDR3 is 15 residues. V was pared by 1 base and J by 0 bases, with 4 bases between. The CDR3 bases are TGTGCCAGCAGCTTAGGGAACTCTGGGGCCAACGTCCTGACTTTC. It codes for CASSLGNSGANVLTF.

This clonotype was found a few times. The chain has TRBV7-2 and TRBJ1-1, with 8 nucleotides matching TRBD1. Losses at the gene ends were 5 bases for V and 1 base for J; bases not matched to a gene: 18. Germline V gene sequence: CDR1 SGHTA, CDR2 FQGNSA. The CDR3 runs 19 residues. The CDR3 sequence is CASSAPSEPTGVSNTEAFF. As DNA, the CDR3 is TGTGCCAGCAGCGCACCCTCCGAGCCGACAGGGGTCTCGAACACTGAAGCTTTCTTT. Based on the CDR3 plus reference TRBV7-2 and TRBJ1-1, the full variable domain is GAGVSQSPSNKVTEKGKDVELRCDPISGHTALYWYRQSLGQGLEFLIYFQGNSAPDKSGLPSDRFSAERTGGSVSTLTIQRTQQEDSAVYLCASSAPSEPTGVSNTEAFFGQGTRLTVV.

The sample holds many counts of this clonotype. The chain uses TRBV20-1 and TRBJ2-1; D remains unclear. In germline, CDR1 is DFQATT, CDR2 SNEGSKA (reference sequence). This CDR3 comprises 12 residues. V shed 0 bases and J shed 4 bases, with 4 bases lying between them. The DNA for the CDR3 is TGCAGTGCTAGAGAATTATACAATGAGCAGTTCTTC. Encoded protein: CSARELYNEQFF.